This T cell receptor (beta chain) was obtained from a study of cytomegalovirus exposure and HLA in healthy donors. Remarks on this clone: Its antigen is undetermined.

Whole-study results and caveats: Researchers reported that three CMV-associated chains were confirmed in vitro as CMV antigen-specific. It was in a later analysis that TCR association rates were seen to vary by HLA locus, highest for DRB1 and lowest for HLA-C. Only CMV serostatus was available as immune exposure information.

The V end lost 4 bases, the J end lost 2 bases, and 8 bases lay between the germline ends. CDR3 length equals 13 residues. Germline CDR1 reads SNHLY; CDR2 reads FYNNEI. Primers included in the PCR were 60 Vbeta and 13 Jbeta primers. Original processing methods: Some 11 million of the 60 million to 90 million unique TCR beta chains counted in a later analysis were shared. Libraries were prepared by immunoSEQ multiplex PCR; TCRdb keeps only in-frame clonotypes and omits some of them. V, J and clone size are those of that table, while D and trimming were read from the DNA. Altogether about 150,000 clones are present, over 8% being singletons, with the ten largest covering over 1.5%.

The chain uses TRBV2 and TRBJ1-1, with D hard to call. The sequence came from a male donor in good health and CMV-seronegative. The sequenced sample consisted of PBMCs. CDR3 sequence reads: CASSVEGNTEAFF. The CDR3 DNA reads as TGTGCCAGCAGTGTTGAGGGAAACACTGAAGCTTTCTTT.